The 7 T cell receptor beta chains listed next were all sequenced from one sample in a study of technical replicates of blood from several donors. Produced via immunoSEQ multiplex PCR; TCRdb's table is partial and in-frame only. Of approximately 82,000 clones in the sample, 96% were seen once. Sequences were obtained from T cells isolated from PBMCs. The receptor set was obtained from a human donor in good health.

The genes are TRBV19 and TRBJ2-7; D call uncertain. The CDR3 runs to 13 residues. Germline V gene sequence: CDR1 LNHDA, CDR2 SQIVND (reference sequence). The ends were cut back, 1 base at V and 3 bases at J, with 7 bases in the middle. CDR3 loop: CASSIVNSYEQYF. The DNA for the CDR3 is TGTGCCAGTAGTATAGTCAACAGCTACGAGCAGTACTTC.

The V call is TRBV5-1, the J call TRBJ1-3, with TRBD1 as a possible D gene (6 bases). The ends were cut back, 0 bases at V and 8 bases at J, with 15 bases in the middle. Germline V lookup: CDR1 SGHRS, CDR2 YFSETQ. The CDR3 spans 15 residues. The CDR3 coding sequence is TGCGCCAGCAGCTTGGAACACAGGGATCAGGACACCATATATTTT. This codes for CASSLEHRDQDTIYF. Drawing the rest from reference TRBV5-1 and TRBJ1-3, the complete variable domain is KAGVTQTPRYLIKTRGQQVTLSCSPISGHRSVSWYQQTPGQGLQFLFEYFSETQRNKGNFPGRFSGRQFSNSRSEMNVSTLELGDSALYLCASSLEHRDQDTIYFGEGSWLTVV.

The chain has TRBV5-8 and TRBJ1-4, with 7 bases that match TRBD1. V gave up 4 bases and J gave up 5 bases; unmatched junction bases: 14. The CDR3 is made up of 17 amino acids. Per germline, CDR1 SGHTS and CDR2 YDEGEE. CDR3 DNA sequence: TGTGCCAGCAGCCTGGGGACAGATTCACTCAGCAATGAAAAACTGTTTTTT. Its translation: CASSLGTDSLSNEKLFF.

The chain has TRBV6-4 and TRBJ1-1, with a possible D match to TRBD1 (5 bases). V shed 5 bases and J shed 5 bases, with 15 bases lying between them. From germline, CDR1 is MRHNA and CDR2 SNTAGT. The CDR3 contains 14 residues. The CDR3: CASSLNPGYTEAFF. The DNA for the CDR3 is TGTGCCAGCAGTTTAAACCCAGGGTATACTGAAGCTTTCTTT.

J is TRBJ2-2 and V is TRBV6-5; TRBD1 might be the D (6 bases). V gave up 6 bases and J gave up 7 bases, with 9 bases separating them. The CDR3 loop spans 12 amino acids. In germline, CDR1 is MNHEY, CDR2 SVGAGI. The CDR3 here is CASRTGSGELFF. CDR3 nucleotide sequence: TGTGCCAGCAGAACAGGGAGCGGGGAGCTGTTTTTT.

The chain employs TRBV9 and TRBJ2-5; possible D gene TRBD2, 5 bases. The V gene lost 0 bases and the J gene lost 4 bases, with 10 bases spanning the gap. The CDR3 is made up of 14 amino acids. Germline lookup yields CDR1 SGDLS and CDR2 YYNGEE. The chain's CDR3 is CASSVEGASETQYF. The CDR3 DNA reads TGTGCCAGCAGCGTAGAGGGAGCCTCAGAGACCCAGTACTTC.

The chain is built from TRBV4-2 and TRBJ2-7; D is uncertain. The CDR3 sequence is 16 residues long. V lost 3 bases, J lost 1 base, and 16 bases lay in between. Germline lookup yields CDR1 LGHNA and CDR2 YNFKEQ. The CDR3 sequence: CASSHLSTSESYEQYF. The CDR3 DNA reads as TGTGCCAGCAGCCACCTGAGCACGTCGGAGTCCTACGAGCAGTACTTC.